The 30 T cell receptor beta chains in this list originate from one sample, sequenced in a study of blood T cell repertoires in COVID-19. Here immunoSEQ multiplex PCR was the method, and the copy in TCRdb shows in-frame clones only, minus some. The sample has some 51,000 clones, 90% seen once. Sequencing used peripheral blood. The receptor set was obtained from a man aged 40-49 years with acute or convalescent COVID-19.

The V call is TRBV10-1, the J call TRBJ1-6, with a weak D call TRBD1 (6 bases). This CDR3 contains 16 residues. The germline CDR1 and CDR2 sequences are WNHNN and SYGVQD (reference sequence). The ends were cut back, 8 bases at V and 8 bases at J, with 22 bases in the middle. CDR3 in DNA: TGCGCCAGCGCCCAAGGGAGATCCAGGGGTGATTCACCCCTCCACTTT. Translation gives CASAQGRSRGDSPLHF.

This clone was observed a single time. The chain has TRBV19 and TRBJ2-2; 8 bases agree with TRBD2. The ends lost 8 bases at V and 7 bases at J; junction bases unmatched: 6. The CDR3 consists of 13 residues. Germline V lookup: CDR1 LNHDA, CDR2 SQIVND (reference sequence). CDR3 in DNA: TGTGCCAGTTGGACTAGCTTGGACGGGGAGCTGTTTTTT. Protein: CASWTSLDGELFF.

The CDR3 DNA is TGCGCCAGCACTACAGGGGGCCTTATTAATGAGCAGTTCTTC. Protein product: CASTTGGLINEQFF. The chain couples TRBV5-1 to TRBJ2-1; TRBD1 aligns across 9 bases. Trimming removed 6 bases from V and 7 bases from J; junction bases left unmatched: 8. The CDR3 is 14 residues long. The V gene's germline CDR1 is SGHRS and CDR2 YFSETQ.

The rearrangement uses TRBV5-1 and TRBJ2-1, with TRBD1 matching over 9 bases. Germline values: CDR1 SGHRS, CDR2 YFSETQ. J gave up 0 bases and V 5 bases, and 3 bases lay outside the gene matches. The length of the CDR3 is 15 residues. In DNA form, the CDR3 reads TGCGCCAGCAGGGGACAGGGTACCTCCTACAATGAGCAGTTCTTC. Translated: CASRGQGTSYNEQFF. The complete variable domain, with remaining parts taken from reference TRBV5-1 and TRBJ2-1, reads KAGVTQTPRYLIKTRGQQVTLSCSPISGHRSVSWYQQTPGQGLQFLFEYFSETQRNKGNFPGRFSGRQFSNSRSEMNVSTLELGDSALYLCASRGQGTSYNEQFFGPGTRLTVL.

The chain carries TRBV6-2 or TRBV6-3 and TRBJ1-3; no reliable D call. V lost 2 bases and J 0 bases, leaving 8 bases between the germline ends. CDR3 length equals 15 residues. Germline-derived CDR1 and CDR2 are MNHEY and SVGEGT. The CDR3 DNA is TGTGCCAGCAGTTACGGCCAGAACTCTGGAAACACCATATATTTT. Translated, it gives CASSYGQNSGNTIYF.

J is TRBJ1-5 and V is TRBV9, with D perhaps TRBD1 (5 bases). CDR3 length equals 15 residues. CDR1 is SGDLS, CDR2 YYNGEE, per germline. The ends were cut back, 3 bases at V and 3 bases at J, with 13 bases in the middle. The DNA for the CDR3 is TGTGCCAGCAGCGCCGGGGGGAAGAACAATCAGCCCCAGCATTTT. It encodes CASSAGGKNNQPQHF.

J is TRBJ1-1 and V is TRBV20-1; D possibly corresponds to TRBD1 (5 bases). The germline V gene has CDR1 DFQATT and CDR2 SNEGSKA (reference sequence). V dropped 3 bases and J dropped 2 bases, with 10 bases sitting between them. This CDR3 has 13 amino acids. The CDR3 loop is CSASTGSNTEAFF. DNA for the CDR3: TGCAGTGCTAGTACAGGTTCTAACACTGAAGCTTTCTTT.

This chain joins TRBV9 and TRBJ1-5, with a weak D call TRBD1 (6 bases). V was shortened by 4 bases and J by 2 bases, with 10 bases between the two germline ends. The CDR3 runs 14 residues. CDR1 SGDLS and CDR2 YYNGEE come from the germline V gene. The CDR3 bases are TGTGCCAGCAGCCTAAAGGGGGGCAATCAGCCCCAGCATTTT. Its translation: CASSLKGGNQPQHF.

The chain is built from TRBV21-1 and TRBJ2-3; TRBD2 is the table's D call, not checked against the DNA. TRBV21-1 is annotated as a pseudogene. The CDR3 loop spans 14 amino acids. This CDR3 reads CASTGTTLTDTQYF. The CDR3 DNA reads TGTGCCAGCACCGGGACTACTCTCACAGATACGCAGTATTTT.

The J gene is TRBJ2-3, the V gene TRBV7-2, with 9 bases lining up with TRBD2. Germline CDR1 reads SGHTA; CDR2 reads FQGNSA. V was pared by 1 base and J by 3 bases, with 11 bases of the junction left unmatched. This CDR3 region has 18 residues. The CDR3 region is CASSLGSLWTSETDTQYF. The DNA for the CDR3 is TGTGCCAGCAGCTTAGGCTCCCTATGGACTAGCGAGACAGATACGCAGTATTTT.

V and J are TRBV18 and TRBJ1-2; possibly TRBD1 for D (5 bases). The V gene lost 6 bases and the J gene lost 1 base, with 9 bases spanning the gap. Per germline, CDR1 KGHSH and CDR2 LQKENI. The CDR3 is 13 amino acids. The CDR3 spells CASSLDSNYGYTF. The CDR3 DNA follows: TGTGCCAGCTCCCTTGACAGTAACTATGGCTACACCTTC. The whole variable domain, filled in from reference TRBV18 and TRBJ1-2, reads NAGVMQNPRHLVRRRGQEARLRCSPMKGHSHVYWYRQLPEEGLKFMVYLQKENIIDESGMPKERFSAEFPKEGPSILRIQQVVRGDSAAYFCASSLDSNYGYTFGSGTRLTVV.

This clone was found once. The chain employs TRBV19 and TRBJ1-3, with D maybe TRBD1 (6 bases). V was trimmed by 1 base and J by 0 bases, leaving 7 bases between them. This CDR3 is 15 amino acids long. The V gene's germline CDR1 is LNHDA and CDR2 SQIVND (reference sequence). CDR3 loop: CASSIVGGSGNTIYF. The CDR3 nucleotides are TGTGCCAGTAGTATAGTAGGGGGCTCTGGAAACACCATATATTTT.

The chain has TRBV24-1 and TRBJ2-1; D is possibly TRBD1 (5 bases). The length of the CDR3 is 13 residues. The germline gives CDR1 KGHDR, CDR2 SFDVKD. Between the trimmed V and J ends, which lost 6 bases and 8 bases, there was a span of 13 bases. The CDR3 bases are TGTGCCACCAGTTCCGACAGCCTCCATGAGCAGTTCTTC. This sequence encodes CATSSDSLHEQFF.

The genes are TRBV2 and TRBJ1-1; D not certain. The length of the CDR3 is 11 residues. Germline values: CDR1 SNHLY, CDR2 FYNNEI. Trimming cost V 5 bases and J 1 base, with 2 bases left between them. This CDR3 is CASSRNTEAFF. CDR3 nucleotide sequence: TGTGCCAGCAGTCGGAACACTGAAGCTTTCTTT.

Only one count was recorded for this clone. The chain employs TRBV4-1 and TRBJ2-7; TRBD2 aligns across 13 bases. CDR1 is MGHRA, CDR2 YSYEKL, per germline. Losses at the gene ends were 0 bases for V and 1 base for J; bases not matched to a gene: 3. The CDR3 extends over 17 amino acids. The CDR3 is CASSQEEGLAGSYEQYF. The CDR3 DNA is TGCGCCAGCAGCCAAGAGGAGGGACTAGCGGGATCCTACGAGCAGTACTTC.

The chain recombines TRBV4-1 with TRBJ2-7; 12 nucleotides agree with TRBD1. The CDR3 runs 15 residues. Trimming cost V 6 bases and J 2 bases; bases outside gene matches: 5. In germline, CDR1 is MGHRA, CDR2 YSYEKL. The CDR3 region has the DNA TGCGCCAGCAGTACCGGGACAGGGGGCACCTACGAGCAGTACTTC. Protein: CASSTGTGGTYEQYF.

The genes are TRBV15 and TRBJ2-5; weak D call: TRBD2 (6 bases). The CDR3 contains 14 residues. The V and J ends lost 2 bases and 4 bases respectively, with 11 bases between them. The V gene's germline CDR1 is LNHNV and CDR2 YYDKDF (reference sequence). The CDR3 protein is CATSRRREAETQYF. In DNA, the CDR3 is TGTGCCACCAGCAGACGGAGGGAGGCAGAGACCCAGTACTTC.

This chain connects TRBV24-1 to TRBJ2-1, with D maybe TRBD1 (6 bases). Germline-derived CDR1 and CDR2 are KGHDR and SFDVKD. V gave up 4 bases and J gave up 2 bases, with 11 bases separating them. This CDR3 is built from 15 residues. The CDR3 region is CATSEPGQPYNEQFF. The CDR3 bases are TGTGCCACCAGTGAACCAGGACAGCCCTACAATGAGCAGTTCTTC.

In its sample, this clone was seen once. The CDR3 here is CASNLRGVEQYF. The CDR3 nucleotides read TGTGCCAGTAACCTCAGGGGGGTCGAGCAGTACTTC. This chain connects TRBV6-5 to TRBJ2-7, with a weak D call TRBD1 (7 bases). The germline gives CDR1 MNHEY, CDR2 SVGAGI. The CDR3 has 12 amino acids. V lost 9 bases, J lost 6 bases, and 15 bases lay in between.

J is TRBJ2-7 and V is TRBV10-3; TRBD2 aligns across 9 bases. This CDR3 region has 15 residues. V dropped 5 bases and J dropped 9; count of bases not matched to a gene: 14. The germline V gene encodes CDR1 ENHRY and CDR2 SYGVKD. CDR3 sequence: CAISPAGGTTGPQYF. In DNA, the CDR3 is TGTGCCATCAGTCCAGCGGGAGGTACTACGGGACCGCAGTACTTC.

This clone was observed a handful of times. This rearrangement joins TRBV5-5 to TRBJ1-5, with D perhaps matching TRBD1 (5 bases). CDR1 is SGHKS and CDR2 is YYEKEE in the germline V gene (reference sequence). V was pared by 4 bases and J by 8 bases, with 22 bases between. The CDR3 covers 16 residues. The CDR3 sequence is CASSPDRLRVEEPQHF. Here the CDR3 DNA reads TGTGCCAGCAGCCCAGACCGACTCAGGGTCGAAGAGCCCCAGCATTTT.

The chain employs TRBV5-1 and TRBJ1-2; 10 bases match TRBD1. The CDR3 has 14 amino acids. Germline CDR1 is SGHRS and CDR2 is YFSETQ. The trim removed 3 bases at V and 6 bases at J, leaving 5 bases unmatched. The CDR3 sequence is CASSSTGTGDGYTF. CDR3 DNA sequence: TGCGCCAGCAGCTCGACCGGGACAGGGGATGGCTACACCTTC.

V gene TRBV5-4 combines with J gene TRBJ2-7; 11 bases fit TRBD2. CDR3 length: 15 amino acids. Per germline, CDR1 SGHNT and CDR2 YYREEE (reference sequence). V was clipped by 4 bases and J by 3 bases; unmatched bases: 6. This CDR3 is CASSIGLAGFYEQYF. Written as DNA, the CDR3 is TGTGCCAGCAGCATTGGACTAGCGGGTTTCTACGAGCAGTACTTC. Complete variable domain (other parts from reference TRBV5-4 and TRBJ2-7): ETGVTQSPTHLIKTRGQQVTLRCSSQSGHNTVSWYQQALGQGPQFIFQYYREEENGRGNFPPRFSGLQFPNYSSELNVNALELDDSALYLCASSIGLAGFYEQYFGPGTRLTVT.

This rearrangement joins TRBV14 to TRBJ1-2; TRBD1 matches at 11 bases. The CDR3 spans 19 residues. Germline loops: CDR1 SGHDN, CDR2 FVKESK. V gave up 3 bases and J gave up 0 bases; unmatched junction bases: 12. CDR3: CASSHPIGQGAISNYGYTF. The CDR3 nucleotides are TGTGCCAGCAGCCATCCCATTGGACAGGGGGCAATCTCTAACTATGGCTACACCTTC.

The CDR3 spells CASRVFGGYTF. The CDR3 DNA is TGTGCCAGCAGGGTCTTCGGTGGCTACACCTTC. The chain joins TRBV6-5 to TRBJ1-2; no clear D. The CDR3 consists of 11 residues. Germline lookup yields CDR1 MNHEY and CDR2 SVGAGI. V was pared by 6 bases and J by 7 bases, with 9 bases between.

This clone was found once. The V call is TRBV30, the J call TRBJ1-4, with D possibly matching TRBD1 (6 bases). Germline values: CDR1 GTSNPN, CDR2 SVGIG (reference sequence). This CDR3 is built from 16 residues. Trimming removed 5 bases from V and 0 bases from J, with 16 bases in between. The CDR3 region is CAWAPGQSATNEKLFF. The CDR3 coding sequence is TGTGCCTGGGCCCCGGGACAATCGGCAACTAATGAAAAACTGTTTTTT.

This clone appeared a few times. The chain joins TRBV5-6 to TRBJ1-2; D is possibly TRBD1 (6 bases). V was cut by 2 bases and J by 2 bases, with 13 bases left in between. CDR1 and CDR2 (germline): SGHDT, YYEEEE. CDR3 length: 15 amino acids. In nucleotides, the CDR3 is TGTGCCAGCAGCTTAGGGGACATAGTGAACTATGGCTACACCTTC. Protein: CASSLGDIVNYGYTF.

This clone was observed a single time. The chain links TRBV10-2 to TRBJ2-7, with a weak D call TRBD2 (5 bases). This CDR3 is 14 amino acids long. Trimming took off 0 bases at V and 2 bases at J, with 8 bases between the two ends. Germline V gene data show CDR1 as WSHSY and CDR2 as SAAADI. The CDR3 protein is CASSESSVTYEQYF. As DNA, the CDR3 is TGCGCCAGCAGTGAGTCTAGCGTTACCTACGAGCAGTACTTC.

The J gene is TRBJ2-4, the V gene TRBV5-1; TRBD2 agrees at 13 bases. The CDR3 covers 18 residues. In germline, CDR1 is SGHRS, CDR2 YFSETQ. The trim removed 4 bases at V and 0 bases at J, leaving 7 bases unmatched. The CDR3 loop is CASSIGTSGIVAKNIQYF. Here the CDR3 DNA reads TGCGCCAGCAGCATCGGGACTAGCGGGATTGTAGCCAAAAACATTCAGTACTTC.

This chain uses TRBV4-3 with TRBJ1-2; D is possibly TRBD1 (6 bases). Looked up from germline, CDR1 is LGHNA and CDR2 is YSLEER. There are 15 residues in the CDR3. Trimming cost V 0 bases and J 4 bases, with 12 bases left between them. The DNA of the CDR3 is TGCGCCAGCAGCCAAGATACAGGGAAGGGCTATGGCTACACCTTC. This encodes CASSQDTGKGYGYTF.